The 20 T cell receptor beta chains presented below share a single source sample, sequenced in a study of cytomegalovirus exposure and HLA in healthy donors. PCR was performed using 60 Vbeta and 13 Jbeta primers. Produced via immunoSEQ multiplex PCR; TCRdb's table is partial and in-frame only. Here the sample spans around 170,000 clones, roughly 75% being singletons. Sample: PBMCs. The source is a woman in her thirties in good health and CMV-seronegative.

The chain joins TRBV6-1 to TRBJ1-5; D unclear. Trimming pared 3 bases from V and 0 bases from J, leaving 12 bases between. Germline CDR1 and CDR2: MNHNS and SASEGT. The CDR3 totals 16 residues. CDR3: CASSDGRLDSNQPQHF. Written as DNA, the CDR3 is TGTGCCAGCAGTGATGGCAGGCTTGATAGCAATCAGCCCCAGCATTTT.

The chain is built from TRBV5-1 and TRBJ1-2; 10 nucleotides line up with TRBD1. There are 18 residues in the CDR3. Looked up from germline, CDR1 is SGHRS and CDR2 is YFSETQ. The V and J ends lost 1 base and 6 bases, in that order; junction bases with no gene match: 15. This CDR3 is CASSLLGGQGFDADGYTF. In DNA, the CDR3 is TGCGCCAGCAGCTTGCTCGGGGGACAGGGGTTTGATGCGGATGGCTACACCTTC.

The V call is TRBV25-1, the J call TRBJ1-1; D may be TRBD1 (6 bases). Germline V lookup: CDR1 MGHDK, CDR2 SYGVNS. V lost 5 bases and J 4 bases, leaving 14 bases between the germline ends. The CDR3 sequence is 14 residues long. The CDR3 DNA is TGTGCCAGCAGTCTACCAGGGGTGGGCACTGAAGCTTTCTTT. This gives the protein CASSLPGVGTEAFF.

This sequence joins TRBV25-1 and TRBJ2-5; D might be TRBD1 (6 bases). The germline V gene has CDR1 MGHDK and CDR2 SYGVNS. V lost 4 bases, J lost 3 bases, and 15 bases lay in between. The CDR3 totals 15 residues. The CDR3: CASSVQGSGKETQYF. The CDR3 region has the DNA TGTGCCAGCAGTGTTCAGGGGAGCGGTAAAGAGACCCAGTACTTC.

V gene TRBV6-5 combines with J gene TRBJ2-1; no firm D call. Looked up from germline, CDR1 is MNHEY and CDR2 is SVGAGI. V shed 8 bases and J shed 5 bases, with 4 bases lying between them. The length of the CDR3 is 10 residues. Here the CDR3 DNA reads TGTGCCAGCGGGCACAATGAGCAGTTCTTC. Its translation: CASGHNEQFF.

About this clone itself: Other DNA sequences in this specimen translate into the identical CDR3. The chain carries TRBV9 and TRBJ1-1; D possibly corresponds to TRBD1 (6 bases). From germline, CDR1 is SGDLS and CDR2 YYNGEE. The CDR3 has 13 amino acids. V dropped 3 bases and J dropped 1 base, with 7 bases sitting between them. The CDR3 sequence: CASSEGGNTEAFF. As DNA, the CDR3 is TGTGCCAGCAGCGAAGGGGGGAACACTGAAGCTTTCTTT.

The J gene is TRBJ2-5, the V gene TRBV5-1, with 13 bases identical to TRBD2. V dropped 4 bases and J dropped 5; count of bases not matched to a gene: 8. The germline V gene has CDR1 SGHRS and CDR2 YFSETQ. The CDR3 extends over 16 amino acids. The CDR3 reads CASSPRLAGGLETQYF. The CDR3 DNA reads TGCGCCAGCAGCCCACGACTAGCGGGGGGTCTGGAGACCCAGTACTTC.

The chain has TRBV19 and TRBJ1-1, with no clear D. Trimming took 6 bases from V and 4 from J, leaving 15 bases between them. Germline V CDR1 and CDR2: LNHDA, SQIVND (reference sequence). This CDR3 is 14 amino acids long. CDR3 protein: CASRSRSSLTEAFF. The DNA for the CDR3 is TGTGCCAGTAGGAGCCGGTCTTCACTCACTGAAGCTTTCTTT.

This chain links TRBV4-3 with TRBJ2-5; TRBD2 matches 7 bases. Near its end, the DNA agrees better with TRBJ2-7, so the J call may be wrong. Germline assignment: CDR1 LGHNA and CDR2 YSLEER. The CDR3 totals 17 residues. The CDR3: CASSRGRAGGGSYEQYF. CDR3 coding DNA: TGCGCCAGCAGCCGCGGCCGAGCAGGCGGGGGTTCCTACGAGCAGTACTTC.

This chain uses TRBV6-5 with TRBJ2-7, with D possibly being TRBD1 (8 bases). CDR1 and CDR2 from the germline V gene are MNHEY and SVGAGI. CDR3 length: 16 residues. V was cut by 1 base and J by 4 bases, with 17 bases left in between. The CDR3 DNA reads as TGTGCCAGCAGTTACTTAACAGGGGGGGTTCTATACGAGCAGTACTTC. As protein: CASSYLTGGVLYEQYF.

The chain couples TRBV7-9 to TRBJ2-5; TRBD2 matches at 8 bases. V shed 7 bases and J 5 bases; nucleotides not matched to a gene: 15. CDR1 and CDR2 from the germline V gene are SEHNR and FQNEAQ (reference sequence). CDR3 length: 16 amino acids. The CDR3 nucleotides are TGTGCCAGCACCGCATCGGGAGGCGGGGGGTGGGAGACCCAGTACTTC. Protein: CASTASGGGGWETQYF. The entire variable domain, with the rest obtained from reference TRBV7-9 and TRBJ2-5, is as follows: DTGVSQNPRHKITKRGQNVTFRCDPISEHNRLYWYRQTLGQGPEFLTYFQNEAQLEKSRLLSDRFSAERPKGSFSTLEIQRTEQGDSAMYLCASTASGGGGWETQYFGPGTRLLVL.

The chain links TRBV7-3 to TRBJ2-2; TRBD1 is a possible D gene (5 bases). CDR3 length: 14 amino acids. Germline lookup yields CDR1 SGHTA and CDR2 FQGTGA. The V end was cut by 5 bases, the J end by 5 bases, with 12 bases between. CDR3 nucleotides: TGTGCCAGCAGCCCCAGACAGTTGACCGGGGAGCTGTTTTTT. This encodes CASSPRQLTGELFF.

The chain uses TRBV4-1 and TRBJ2-7, with 9 bases fitting TRBD1. The length of the CDR3 is 13 residues. The ends lost 2 bases at V and 7 bases at J; junction bases unmatched: 3. The germline CDR1 and CDR2 sequences are MGHRA and YSYEKL. The CDR3 loop reads CASSQRDREEQYF. CDR3 nucleotides: TGCGCCAGCAGCCAAAGGGACAGGGAGGAGCAGTACTTC.

V gene TRBV29-1 combines with J gene TRBJ2-7, with a tentative D call TRBD1 (6 bases). Germline assignment: CDR1 SQVTM and CDR2 ANQGSEA. The germline V and J ends were trimmed by 4 bases and 7 bases, with 14 bases remaining between them. The length of the CDR3 is 12 residues. CDR3 nucleotides: TGCAGCGTTGCGACAGGATCGGGGGAGCAGTACTTC. It is translated as CSVATGSGEQYF.

The rearrangement joins TRBV9 to TRBJ2-1; D perhaps matches TRBD2 (5 bases). This CDR3 has 16 amino acids. V was trimmed by 2 bases and J by 0 bases, leaving 12 bases between them. The V gene's germline CDR1 is SGDLS and CDR2 YYNGEE. This CDR3 reads CASSVSGLNSYNEQFF. In DNA, the CDR3 is TGTGCCAGCAGCGTCTCCGGACTCAACTCCTACAATGAGCAGTTCTTC. Supplemented by reference TRBV9 and TRBJ2-1, the full variable domain reads DSGVTQTPKHLITATGQRVTLRCSPRSGDLSVYWYQQSLDQGLQFLIQYYNGEERAKGNILERFSAQQFPDLHSELNLSSLELGDSALYFCASSVSGLNSYNEQFFGPGTRLTVL.

The chain has TRBV15 and TRBJ2-3, with unresolved D. Germline loops: CDR1 LNHNV, CDR2 YYDKDF (reference sequence). Trimming stripped 3 bases from V and 2 bases from J, with 6 bases between. This CDR3 is 13 amino acids long. DNA for the CDR3: TGTGCCACCAGCAGGAGGAACACAGATACGCAGTATTTT. Its translation: CATSRRNTDTQYF.

The rearrangement joins TRBV5-1 to TRBJ2-6, with 10 bases aligning to TRBD1. This CDR3 has 15 residues. Germline loops: CDR1 SGHRS, CDR2 YFSETQ. Losses at the gene ends were 6 bases for V and 2 bases for J; bases not matched to a gene: 2. The CDR3 is CASTDRGAGANVLTF. CDR3 bases: TGCGCCAGCACGGACAGGGGGGCTGGGGCCAACGTCCTGACTTTC.

This clone was recorded only once. This sequence joins TRBV15 and TRBJ2-1; 9 bases are shared with TRBD1. Germline assignment: CDR1 LNHNV and CDR2 YYDKDF (reference sequence). CDR3 length: 15 residues. V lost 3 bases and J lost 8; bases outside the gene matches: 8. The CDR3 is CATSSPGQGKDEQFF. CDR3 nucleotides: TGTGCCACCAGCAGCCCGGGACAGGGAAAAGATGAGCAGTTCTTC.

The CDR3, as DNA: TGTGCCTGGGGCGACAGGGGTGGGAATTCACCCCTCCACTTT. It codes for CAWGDRGGNSPLHF. The chain recombines TRBV30 with TRBJ1-6, with TRBD1 matching over 8 bases. Germline loops: CDR1 GTSNPN, CDR2 SVGIG (reference sequence). V was pared by 5 bases and J by 7 bases, with 7 bases of the junction left unmatched. The CDR3 extends over 14 amino acids.

The V call is TRBV7-3, the J call TRBJ1-2, with 10 bases identical to TRBD1. V lost 4 bases, J lost 6 bases, and 5 bases stayed unmatched. Germline assignment: CDR1 SGHTA and CDR2 FQGTGA. The CDR3 contains 14 residues. This CDR3 reads CASSSGTGDHGYTF. The CDR3 nucleotides read TGTGCCAGCAGCTCCGGGACAGGGGATCATGGCTACACCTTC.